This T cell receptor beta chain emerged from a study of CD8 T cells in ankylosing spondylitis. From the 5' RACE reads, TCRdb called clonotypes with MiXCR, one entry per CDR3 protein. The sample contains just over 150,000 distinct CDR3 sequences, around 17% of which appear only once. The CDR3 is made up of 14 amino acids. Germline CDR1 is LGHDT and CDR2 is YNNKEL (reference sequence). V was clipped by 0 bases and J by 1 base, with 6 bases between them. There are many counts of this clonotype. Sequencing used blood, either unsorted or a sorted T cell fraction (not recorded which). This chain connects TRBV3-1 to TRBJ2-5; no reliable D call. The TCR was taken from a male donor with ankylosing spondylitis or in good health (not recorded which). CDR3 coding DNA: TGTGCCAGCAGCCAAGACTGGCCCCAAGAGACCCAGTACTTC. Its protein is CASSQDWPQETQYF.